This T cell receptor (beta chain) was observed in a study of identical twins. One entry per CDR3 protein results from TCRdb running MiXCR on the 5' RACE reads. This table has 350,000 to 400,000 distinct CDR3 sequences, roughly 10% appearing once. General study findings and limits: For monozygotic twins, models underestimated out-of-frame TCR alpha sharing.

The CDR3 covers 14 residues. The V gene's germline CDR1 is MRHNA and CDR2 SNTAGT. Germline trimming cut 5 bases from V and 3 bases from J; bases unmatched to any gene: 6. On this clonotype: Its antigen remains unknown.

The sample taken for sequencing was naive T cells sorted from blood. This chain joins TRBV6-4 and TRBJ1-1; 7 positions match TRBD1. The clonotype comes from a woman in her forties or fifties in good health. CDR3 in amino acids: CASSPTGAHTEAFF. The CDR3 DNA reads TGTGCCAGCAGTCCTACAGGGGCACACACTGAAGCTTTCTTT.